This note documents a single TCR beta chain sequence. Membership in each cohort depended on participant-reported clinical history. For recovered donors of Cohort 3, there were two negative PCRs, clearance, or symptom resolution. This sample was included in a study of blood T cell repertoires in COVID-19. Study-level information: T cells, B-cell-depleted T cells, or PBMCs supplied cDNA or gDNA.

The table came from immunoSEQ multiplex PCR; TCRdb's copy has only in-frame clones and leaves some out. This sample has 300,000 to 350,000 clones; 80% to 90% occur once, and the top ten carry more than 8.5%. The TCR comes from a woman between 18 and 29 years old who had recovered from COVID-19. The material sequenced was PBMCs or T cells enriched from blood (not recorded which).

The CDR3 nucleotides read TGCGCCAGCAGCTCGGCTCCTAGCGGGAGGGTTTATGAGCAGTTCTTC. This translates into CASSSAPSGRVYEQFF. V usage is TRBV5-1 and J usage is TRBJ2-1, with TRBD2 matching 12 bases. The germline gives CDR1 SGHRS, CDR2 YFSETQ. There are 16 residues in the CDR3. The V segment lost 3 bases and the J segment 8 bases; nucleotides outside the gene matches: 9.